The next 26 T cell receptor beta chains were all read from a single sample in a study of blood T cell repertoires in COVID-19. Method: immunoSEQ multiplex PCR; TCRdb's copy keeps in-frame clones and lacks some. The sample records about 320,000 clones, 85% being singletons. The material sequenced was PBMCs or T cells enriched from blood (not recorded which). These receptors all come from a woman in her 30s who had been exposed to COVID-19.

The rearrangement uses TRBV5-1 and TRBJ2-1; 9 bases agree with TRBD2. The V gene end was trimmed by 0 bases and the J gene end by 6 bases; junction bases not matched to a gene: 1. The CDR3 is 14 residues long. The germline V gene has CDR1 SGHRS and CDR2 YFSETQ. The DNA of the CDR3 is TGCGCCAGCAGCTTGGGAGCGGGGGGCAATGAGCAGTTCTTC. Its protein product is CASSLGAGGNEQFF.

In nucleotides, the CDR3 is TGTGCCAGCAGCTTACTAGCGGGGTCGCCCCAGTACTTC. Protein product: CASSLLAGSPQYF. This chain connects TRBV7-6 to TRBJ2-5; TRBD2 aligns across 9 bases. CDR1 is SGHVS, CDR2 FNYEAQ, per germline. The ends lost 2 bases at V and 9 bases at J; junction bases unmatched: 4. The CDR3 is 13 amino acids. Supplemented by reference TRBV7-6 and TRBJ2-5, the full variable domain reads GAGVSQSPRYKVTKRGQDVALRCDPISGHVSLYWYRQALGQGPEFLTYFNYEAQQDKSGLPNDRFSAERPEGSISTLTIQRTEQRDSAMYRCASSLLAGSPQYFGPGTRLLVL.

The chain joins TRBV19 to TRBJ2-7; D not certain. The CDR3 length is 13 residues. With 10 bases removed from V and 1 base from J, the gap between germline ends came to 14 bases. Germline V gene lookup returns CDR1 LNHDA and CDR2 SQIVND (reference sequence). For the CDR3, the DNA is TGTGCCACCGCGTCGACTTTTTCCTACGAGCAGTACTTC. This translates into CATASTFSYEQYF.

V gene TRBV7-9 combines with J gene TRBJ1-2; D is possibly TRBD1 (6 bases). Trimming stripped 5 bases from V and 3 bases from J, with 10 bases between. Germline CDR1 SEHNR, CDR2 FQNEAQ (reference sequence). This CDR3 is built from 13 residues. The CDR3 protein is CASSQGLDYGYTF. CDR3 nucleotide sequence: TGTGCCAGCAGCCAGGGGCTAGACTATGGCTACACCTTC.

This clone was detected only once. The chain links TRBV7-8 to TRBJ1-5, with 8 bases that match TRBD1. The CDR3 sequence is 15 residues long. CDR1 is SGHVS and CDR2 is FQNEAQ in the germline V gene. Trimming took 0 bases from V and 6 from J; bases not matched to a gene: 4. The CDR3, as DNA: TGTGCCAGCAGCTTAGCACAGGGGGAGCGTCAGCCCCAGCATTTT. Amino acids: CASSLAQGERQPQHF.

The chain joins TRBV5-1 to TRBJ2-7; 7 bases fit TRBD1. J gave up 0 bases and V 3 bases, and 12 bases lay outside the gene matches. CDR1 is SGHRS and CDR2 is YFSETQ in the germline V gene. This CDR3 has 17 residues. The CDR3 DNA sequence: TGCGCCAGCAGCTGGTCTACAGGGGTTGGTAGCTCCTACGAGCAGTACTTC. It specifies CASSWSTGVGSSYEQYF.

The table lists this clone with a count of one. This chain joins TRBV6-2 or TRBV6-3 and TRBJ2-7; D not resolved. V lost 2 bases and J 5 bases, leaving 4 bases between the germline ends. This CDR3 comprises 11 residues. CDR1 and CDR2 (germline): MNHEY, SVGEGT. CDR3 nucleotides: TGTGCCAGCAGTTACCTACACGAGCAGTACTTC. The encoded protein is CASSYLHEQYF.

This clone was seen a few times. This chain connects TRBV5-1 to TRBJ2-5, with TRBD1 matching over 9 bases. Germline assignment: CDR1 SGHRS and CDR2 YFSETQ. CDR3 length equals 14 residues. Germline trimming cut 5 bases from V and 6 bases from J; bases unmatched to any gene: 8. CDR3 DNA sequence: TGCGCCAGCAGGTCCGGGACAGGGAGTCAGACCCAGTACTTC. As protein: CASRSGTGSQTQYF. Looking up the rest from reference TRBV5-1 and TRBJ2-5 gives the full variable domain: KAGVTQTPRYLIKTRGQQVTLSCSPISGHRSVSWYQQTPGQGLQFLFEYFSETQRNKGNFPGRFSGRQFSNSRSEMNVSTLELGDSALYLCASRSGTGSQTQYFGPGTRLLVL.

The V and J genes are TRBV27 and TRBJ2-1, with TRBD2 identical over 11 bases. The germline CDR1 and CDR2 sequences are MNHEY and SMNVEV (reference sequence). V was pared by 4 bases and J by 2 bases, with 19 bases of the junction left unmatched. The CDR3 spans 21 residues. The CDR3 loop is CASSSLPGTSGVHGPYNEQFF. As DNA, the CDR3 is TGTGCCAGCAGTTCTCTCCCCGGGACTAGCGGAGTCCATGGCCCCTACAATGAGCAGTTCTTC.

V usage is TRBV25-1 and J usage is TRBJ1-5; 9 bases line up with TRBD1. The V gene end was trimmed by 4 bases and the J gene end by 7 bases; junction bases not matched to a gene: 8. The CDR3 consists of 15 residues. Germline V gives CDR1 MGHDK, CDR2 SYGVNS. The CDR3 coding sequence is TGTGCCAGCAGTGCCCCGGGACAGGGAAACCAGCCCCAGCATTTT. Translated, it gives CASSAPGQGNQPQHF.

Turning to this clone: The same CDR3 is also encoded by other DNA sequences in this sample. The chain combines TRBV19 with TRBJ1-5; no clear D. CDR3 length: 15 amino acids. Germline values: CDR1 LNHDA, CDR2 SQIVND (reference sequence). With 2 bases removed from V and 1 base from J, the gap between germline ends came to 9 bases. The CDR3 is CASSIRSGSNQPQHF. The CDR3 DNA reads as TGTGCCAGTAGTATAAGATCTGGCAGCAATCAGCCCCAGCATTTT.

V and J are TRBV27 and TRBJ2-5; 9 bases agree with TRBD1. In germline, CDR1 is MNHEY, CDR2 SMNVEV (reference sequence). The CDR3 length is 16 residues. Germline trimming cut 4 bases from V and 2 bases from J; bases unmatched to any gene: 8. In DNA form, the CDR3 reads TGTGCCAGCAGTTCACAACAGGGGGCGCGTCAAGAGACCCAGTACTTC. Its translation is CASSSQQGARQETQYF.

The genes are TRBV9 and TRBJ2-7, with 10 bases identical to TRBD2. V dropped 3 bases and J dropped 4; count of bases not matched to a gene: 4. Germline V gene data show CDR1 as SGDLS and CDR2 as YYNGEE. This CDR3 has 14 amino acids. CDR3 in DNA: TGTGCCAGCAGCGGTGGAGCGGGAGGGTACGAGCAGTACTTC. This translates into CASSGGAGGYEQYF.

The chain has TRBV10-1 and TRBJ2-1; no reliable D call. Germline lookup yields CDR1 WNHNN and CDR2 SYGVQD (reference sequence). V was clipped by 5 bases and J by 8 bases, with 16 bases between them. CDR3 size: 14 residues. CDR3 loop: CASSKLLGVDEQFF. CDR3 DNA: TGCGCCAGCAGTAAATTATTAGGAGTCGATGAGCAGTTCTTC.

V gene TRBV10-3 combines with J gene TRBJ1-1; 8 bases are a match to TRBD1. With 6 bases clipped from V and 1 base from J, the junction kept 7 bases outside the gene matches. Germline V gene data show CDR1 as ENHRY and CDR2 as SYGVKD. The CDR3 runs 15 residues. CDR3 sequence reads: CAISTGQGENTEAFF. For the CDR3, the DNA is TGTGCCATCAGCACCGGACAGGGTGAGAACACTGAAGCTTTCTTT.

The CDR3 nucleotides read TGTGCCAGCAGCTCATGGACAGGGAGAAGCCCCACTAACTATGGCTACACCTTC. This translates into CASSSWTGRSPTNYGYTF. The chain links TRBV11-2 to TRBJ1-2; 8 nucleotides match TRBD1. The germline V gene has CDR1 SGHAT and CDR2 FQNNGV. The CDR3 runs to 18 residues. The V segment lost 4 bases and the J segment 0 bases; nucleotides outside the gene matches: 13.

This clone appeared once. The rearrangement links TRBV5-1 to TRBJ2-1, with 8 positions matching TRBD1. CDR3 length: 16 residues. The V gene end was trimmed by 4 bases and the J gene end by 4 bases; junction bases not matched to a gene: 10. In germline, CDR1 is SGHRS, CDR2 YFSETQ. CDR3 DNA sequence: TGCGCCAGCAGCCCACAGGGGGGCTTGCCGTACAATGAGCAGTTCTTC. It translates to CASSPQGGLPYNEQFF.

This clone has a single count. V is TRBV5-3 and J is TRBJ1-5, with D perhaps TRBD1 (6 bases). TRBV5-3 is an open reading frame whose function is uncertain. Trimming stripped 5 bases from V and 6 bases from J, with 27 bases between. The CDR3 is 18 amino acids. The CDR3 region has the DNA TGTGCCAGAAGATTTGGGGGTTACAGGGAAAGAAGTAGTCAGCCCCAGCATTTT. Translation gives CARRFGGYRERSSQPQHF.

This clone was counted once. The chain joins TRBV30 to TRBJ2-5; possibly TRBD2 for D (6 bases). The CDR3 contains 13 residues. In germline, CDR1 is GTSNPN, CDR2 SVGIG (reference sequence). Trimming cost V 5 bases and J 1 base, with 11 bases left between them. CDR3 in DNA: TGTGCCTGGGGGAGGAGTATCCAAGAGACCCAGTACTTC. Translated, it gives CAWGRSIQETQYF.

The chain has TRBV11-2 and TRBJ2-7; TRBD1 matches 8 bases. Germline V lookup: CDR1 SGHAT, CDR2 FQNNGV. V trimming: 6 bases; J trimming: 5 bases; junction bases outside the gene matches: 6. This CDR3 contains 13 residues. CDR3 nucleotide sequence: TGTGCCAGCAGGGTGACAGGGGTAGACGAGCAGTACTTC. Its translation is CASRVTGVDEQYF.

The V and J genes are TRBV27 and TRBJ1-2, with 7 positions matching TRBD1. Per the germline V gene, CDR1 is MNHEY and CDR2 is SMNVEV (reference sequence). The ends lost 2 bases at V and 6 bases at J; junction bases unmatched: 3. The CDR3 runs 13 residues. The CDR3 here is CASSLIGTDGYTF. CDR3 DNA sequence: TGTGCCAGCAGTTTAATCGGGACAGATGGCTACACCTTC.

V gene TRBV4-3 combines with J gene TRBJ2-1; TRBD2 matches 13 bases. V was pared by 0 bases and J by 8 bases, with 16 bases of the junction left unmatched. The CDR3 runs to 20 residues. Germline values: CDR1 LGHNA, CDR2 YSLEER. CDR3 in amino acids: CASSQDPITSGGAVVDEQFF. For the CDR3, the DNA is TGCGCCAGCAGCCAAGATCCGATAACTAGCGGGGGGGCCGTTGTCGATGAGCAGTTCTTC.

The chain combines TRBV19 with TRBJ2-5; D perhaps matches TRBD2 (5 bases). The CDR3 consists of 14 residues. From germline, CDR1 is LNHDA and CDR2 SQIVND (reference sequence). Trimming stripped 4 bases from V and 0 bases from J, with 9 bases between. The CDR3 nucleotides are TGTGCCAGTAGTACGCCGGGGAACCAAGAGACCCAGTACTTC. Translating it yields CASSTPGNQETQYF.

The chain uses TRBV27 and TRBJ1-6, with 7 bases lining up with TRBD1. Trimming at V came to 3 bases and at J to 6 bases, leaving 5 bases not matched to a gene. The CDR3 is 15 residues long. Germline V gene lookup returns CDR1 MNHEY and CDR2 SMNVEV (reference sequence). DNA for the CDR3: TGTGCCAGCAGTTTGTTGGGACAGATTAATTCACCCCTCCACTTT. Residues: CASSLLGQINSPLHF.

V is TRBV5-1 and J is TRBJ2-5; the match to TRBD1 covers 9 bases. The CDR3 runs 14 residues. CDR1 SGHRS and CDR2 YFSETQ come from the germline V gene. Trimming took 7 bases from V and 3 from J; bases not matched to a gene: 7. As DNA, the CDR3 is TGCGCCAGCGGACAGGGGTTGGTAAAAGAGACCCAGTACTTC. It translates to CASGQGLVKETQYF.

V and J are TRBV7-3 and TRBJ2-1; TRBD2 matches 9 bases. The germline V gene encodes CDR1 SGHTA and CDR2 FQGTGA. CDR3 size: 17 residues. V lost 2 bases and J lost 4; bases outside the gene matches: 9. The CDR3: CASSLAGGPPQYNEQFF. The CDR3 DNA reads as TGTGCCAGCAGCTTAGCGGGAGGGCCTCCCCAATACAATGAGCAGTTCTTC.